One sample yielded the 27 T cell receptor beta chains listed below, sequenced in a study of patients and donors after allogeneic stem cell transplantation (dated by TCRdb to the early 2020s). The library was produced with RT-PCR. The reads were generated on a NextSeq 550. The public reads were quality trimmed at Q25 with fastp and then assembled into clones with MiXCR by TCRdb, keeping productive beta chains. Every CDR3 protein is listed once, alongside the most common genes and DNA of its rows. Counted in this sample were roughly 150,000 distinct CDR3 sequences; 24% of them appeared once. Of the sample, around 26% is held by the ten largest clones. The specimen sequenced was blood, either unsorted or a sorted T cell fraction (not recorded which). Every receptor here comes from a human donor who was either an allogeneic HSCT recipient or a stem cell or donor lymphocyte infusion donor (not recorded which). It is not recorded whose cells these are; they may come from a transplant donor.

This clonotype was found a few times. The chain is built from TRBV20-1 and TRBJ2-3; no clear D. V was cut by 6 bases and J by 0 bases, with 13 bases left in between. This CDR3 is 14 amino acids long. The germline V gene encodes CDR1 DFQATT and CDR2 SNEGSKA (reference sequence). The CDR3 spells CSAPPQSSTDTQYF. For the CDR3, the DNA is TGCAGTGCCCCCCCCCAAAGTAGCACAGATACGCAGTATTTT.

This clonotype has just a few counts. An end of the junction does not agree with germline; a read error may underlie this. The V and J genes are TRBV20-1 and TRBJ2-3; D assignment may be TRBD1 or TRBD2 (5 bases each). The CDR3 is 16 amino acids. Per germline, CDR1 DFQATT and CDR2 SNEGSKA (reference sequence). The CDR3 reads CSTSGKGRPITDTQYF. As DNA, the CDR3 is TGCAGTACTAGTGGCAAGGGACGCCCGATCACAGATACGCAGTATTTT.

This clonotype has just a few counts. This chain connects TRBV9 to TRBJ1-4, with 7 nucleotides matching TRBD1. Germline V gene data show CDR1 as SGDLS and CDR2 as YYNGEE. V lost 4 bases, J lost 4 bases, and 13 bases stayed unmatched. The CDR3 extends over 17 amino acids. The CDR3 sequence is CASSPRYRDRRNEKLFF. CDR3 coding DNA: TGTGCCAGCAGCCCACGATACCGGGACAGACGTAATGAAAAACTGTTTTTT.

The chain's CDR3 is CASSYTGTGTFYTEAFF. The CDR3 DNA is TGCGCCAGCAGCTACACCGGGACAGGGACCTTTTACACTGAAGCTTTCTTT. The chain joins TRBV5-1 to TRBJ1-1; 9 bases are a match to TRBD1. Per germline, CDR1 SGHRS and CDR2 YFSETQ. The CDR3 has 17 amino acids. The J segment lost 3 bases and the V segment lost 3 bases, leaving 12 bases of the junction unmatched.

J is TRBJ1-2 and V is TRBV15, with D tentatively TRBD1 (5 bases). V lost 5 bases, J lost 4 bases, and 23 bases lay in between. Per the germline V gene, CDR1 is LNHNV and CDR2 is YYDKDF (reference sequence). The CDR3 has 17 residues. The CDR3 reads CATSPPGLTSELYGYTF. CDR3 DNA sequence: TGTGCCACCAGCCCACCGGGACTTACCTCAGAACTCTATGGCTACACCTTC.

Many counts were recorded for this clonotype. This rearrangement joins TRBV10-3 to TRBJ1-1; a weak D match, TRBD1 (6 bases). Germline CDR1 is ENHRY and CDR2 is SYGVKD. This CDR3 is built from 14 residues. V was shortened by 6 bases and J by 0 bases, with 11 bases between the two germline ends. CDR3 in amino acids: CAIRMTGLNTEAFF. CDR3 coding DNA: TGTGCCATCAGAATGACAGGACTGAACACTGAAGCTTTCTTT.

J is TRBJ1-2 and V is TRBV5-1; D gene ambiguous. The CDR3 runs to 16 residues. With 3 bases removed from V and 2 bases from J, the gap between germline ends came to 17 bases. Germline CDR1 is SGHRS and CDR2 is YFSETQ. The CDR3, as DNA: TGCGCCAGCAGCTACCACGAAGAGCCTCTCAACTATGGCTACACCTTC. It specifies CASSYHEEPLNYGYTF. The full variable domain, with the rest looked up from reference TRBV5-1 and TRBJ1-2, is KAGVTQTPRYLIKTRGQQVTLSCSPISGHRSVSWYQQTPGQGLQFLFEYFSETQRNKGNFPGRFSGRQFSNSRSEMNVSTLELGDSALYLCASSYHEEPLNYGYTFGSGTRLTVV.

On this clonotype: A much larger clone lies a single base off, so this may be a read error. V and J are TRBV12-3 or TRBV12-4 and TRBJ2-7; TRBD1 aligns across 7 bases. Losses at the gene ends were 4 bases for V and 3 bases for J; bases not matched to a gene: 0. The CDR3 runs 12 residues. CDR3: CASSWDSYEQYF. For the CDR3, the DNA is TGTGCCAGCAGTTGGGACAGCTACGAGCAGTACTTC.

This clonotype occurred a few times. The chain couples TRBV5-6 to TRBJ1-5; D gene ambiguous. This CDR3 has 14 residues. V was trimmed by 2 bases and J by 0 bases, leaving 6 bases between them. Germline CDR1 is SGHDT and CDR2 is YYEEEE. CDR3 coding DNA: TGTGCCAGCAGCTTACAACATAGCAATCAGCCCCAGCATTTT. Translated: CASSLQHSNQPQHF.

J is TRBJ1-1 and V is TRBV18, with 7 bases identical to TRBD1. This CDR3 comprises 17 residues. The V gene's germline CDR1 is KGHSH and CDR2 LQKENI. Trimming cost V 6 bases and J 5 bases; bases outside gene matches: 18. The chain's CDR3 is CASSLKGDSGLRTEAFF. The CDR3 nucleotides read TGTGCCAGCTCGCTAAAGGGGGACAGTGGCCTAAGAACTGAAGCTTTCTTT.

The chain employs TRBV4-1 and TRBJ2-7; 7 bases are a match to TRBD2. CDR1 is MGHRA and CDR2 is YSYEKL in the germline V gene. Trimming cost V 0 bases and J 3 bases; bases outside gene matches: 5. There are 15 residues in the CDR3. CDR3 coding DNA: TGCGCCAGCAGCCAAGATCCCAGCGGGGACTACGAGCAGTACTTC. Residues: CASSQDPSGDYEQYF.

This chain links TRBV12-3 or TRBV12-4 with TRBJ2-3, with 7 bases aligning to TRBD2. V trimming: 6 bases; J trimming: 7 bases; junction bases outside the gene matches: 13. The CDR3 extends over 15 amino acids. CDR3 region: CASSRGLVGGNTQYF. The CDR3 bases are TGTGCCAGCAGCCGAGGACTAGTGGGGGGAAATACGCAGTATTTT.

There are a few counts of this clonotype. This chain connects TRBV12-3 or TRBV12-4 to TRBJ1-4; no clear D. This CDR3 is built from 14 residues. V lost 4 bases and J lost 6, with 12 bases in between. The CDR3 DNA follows: TGTGCCAGCAGTTCAACGGCAAAGGATGAAAAACTGTTTTTT. Protein: CASSSTAKDEKLFF.

This chain connects TRBV20-1 to TRBJ1-2; 10 nucleotides line up with TRBD1. The CDR3 has 12 residues. V shed 5 bases and J 4 bases; nucleotides not matched to a gene: 1. Germline V gene lookup returns CDR1 DFQATT and CDR2 SNEGSKA (reference sequence). The CDR3 is CSAGTGVYGYTF. DNA for the CDR3: TGCAGTGCTGGGACAGGGGTCTATGGCTACACCTTC.

This clonotype was observed a handful of times. The CDR3 nucleotides are TGCGCCAGCAGCTTGGGGCCCGCAACTAATGAAAAACTGTTTTTT. This sequence encodes CASSLGPATNEKLFF. The rearrangement links TRBV5-1 to TRBJ1-4; D is unresolved. From germline, CDR1 is SGHRS and CDR2 YFSETQ. The ends were cut back, 0 bases at V and 0 bases at J, with 6 bases in the middle. This CDR3 contains 15 residues.

The chain recombines TRBV9 with TRBJ1-2; D gene uncertain. This CDR3 region has 14 residues. V was shortened by 4 bases and J by 6 bases, with 16 bases between the two germline ends. Germline loops: CDR1 SGDLS, CDR2 YYNGEE. This CDR3 is CASSSDGPANGYTF. The DNA of the CDR3 is TGTGCCAGCAGCTCGGACGGGCCGGCGAATGGCTACACCTTC.

The chain uses TRBV20-1 and TRBJ1-2; TRBD1 matches at 8 bases. The germline V gene encodes CDR1 DFQATT and CDR2 SNEGSKA (reference sequence). The CDR3 spans 14 residues. V gave up 1 base and J gave up 4 bases; unmatched junction bases: 5. The CDR3 DNA sequence: TGCAGTGCTAGAGGGGGACAGGCCCTCTATGGCTACACCTTC. Encoded protein: CSARGGQALYGYTF.

This clonotype was seen a few times. The chain uses TRBV21-1 and TRBJ2-3; TRBD2, the table's D call, was not compared with the DNA. TRBV21-1 is noted as a pseudogene. There are 18 residues in the CDR3. The CDR3 sequence: CASSKKVAGGPQQDTQYF. The CDR3 DNA reads as TGTGCCAGCAGCAAAAAGGTAGCGGGAGGGCCGCAACAAGATACGCAGTATTTT.

This clonotype was found a few times. This rearrangement joins TRBV20-1 to TRBJ2-3; the match to TRBD2 covers 12 bases. The CDR3 is 13 amino acids. CDR1 is DFQATT and CDR2 is SNEGSKA in the germline V gene (reference sequence). The CDR3 DNA sequence: TGCGGAACTAGCGGGGGGCCCACAGATACGCAGTATTTT. Amino acids: CGTSGGPTDTQYF.

This clonotype was counted a few times. The chain combines TRBV5-6 with TRBJ1-2; D might be TRBD1 (6 bases). The CDR3 is made up of 14 amino acids. From germline, CDR1 is SGHDT and CDR2 YYEEEE. V was pared by 5 bases and J by 4 bases, with 15 bases between. In DNA, the CDR3 is TGTGCCAGCAGAGGGGGGGGTCAGGCCTATGGCTACACCTTC. Residues: CASRGGGQAYGYTF.

The V gene is TRBV4-1, the J gene TRBJ2-5; a possible D gene is TRBD1 (5 bases). The V and J ends lost 0 bases and 5 bases respectively, with 13 bases between them. CDR3 size: 15 residues. Germline CDR1 reads MGHRA; CDR2 reads YSYEKL. CDR3 coding DNA: TGCGCCAGCAGCCAAGAGGCAGGGTGGTGGGAGACCCAGTACTTC. Translating gives CASSQEAGWWETQYF.

The V call is TRBV20-1, the J call TRBJ1-4; 7 bases fit TRBD1. Trimming took 3 bases from V and 0 from J; bases not matched to a gene: 7. Germline loops: CDR1 DFQATT, CDR2 SNEGSKA (reference sequence). CDR3 length: 16 residues. CDR3 nucleotides: TGCAGTGCTAGCGTCCGGGACAGCTCAACTAATGAAAAACTGTTTTTT. It encodes CSASVRDSSTNEKLFF.

This clonotype was picked up a small number of times. The gene calls are TRBV5-1 and TRBJ1-4, with 7 bases aligning to TRBD1. The junction had 2 bases not matched to a gene; V was cut back by 1 base and J by 2 bases. Germline CDR1 SGHRS, CDR2 YFSETQ. This CDR3 contains 15 residues. The CDR3 DNA reads as TGCGCCAGCAGCTTGCAGGGGGGGACTAATGAAAAACTGTTTTTT. The encoded protein is CASSLQGGTNEKLFF.

The chain uses TRBV29-1 and TRBJ1-6, with a weak D call TRBD1 (6 bases). Germline assignment: CDR1 SQVTM and CDR2 ANQGSEA. The CDR3 is 13 amino acids. Trimming took off 3 bases at V and 13 bases at J, with 16 bases between the two ends. CDR3 DNA: TGCAGCGTTGATAGGTACAGGGCCCGGCCCCTCCACTTT. Translating it yields CSVDRYRARPLHF. Full variable domain (remainder filled in from reference TRBV29-1 and TRBJ1-6): SAVISQKPSRDICQRGTSLTIQCQVDSQVTMMFWYRQQPGQSLTLIATANQGSEATYESGFVIDKFPISRPNLTFSTLTVSNMSPEDSSIYLCSVDRYRARPLHFGNGTRLTVT.

V usage is TRBV28 and J usage is TRBJ1-1; 8 bases are shared with TRBD1. J gave up 4 bases and V 5 bases, and 9 bases lay outside the gene matches. Looked up from germline, CDR1 is MDHEN and CDR2 is SYDVKM. The CDR3 length is 15 residues. The CDR3 is CASSPSQGEGTEAFF. In nucleotides, the CDR3 is TGTGCCAGCAGTCCGTCACAGGGGGAGGGCACTGAAGCTTTCTTT. The complete variable domain, with remaining parts taken from reference TRBV28 and TRBJ1-1, reads DVKVTQSSRYLVKRTGEKVFLECVQDMDHENMFWYRQDPGLGLRLIYFSYDVKMKEKGDIPEGYSVSREKKERFSLILESASTNQTSMYLCASSPSQGEGTEAFFGQGTRLTVV.

The V gene is TRBV9, the J gene TRBJ1-2, with TRBD1 matching 7 bases. Germline trimming cut 3 bases from V and 3 bases from J; bases unmatched to any gene: 8. This CDR3 is built from 15 residues. Per germline, CDR1 SGDLS and CDR2 YYNGEE. Here the CDR3 reads CASSATGELDYGYTF. In DNA form, the CDR3 reads TGTGCCAGCAGCGCTACAGGGGAACTTGACTATGGCTACACCTTC.

The V and J genes are TRBV5-1 and TRBJ2-2; a possible D gene is TRBD1 (5 bases). The CDR3 contains 16 residues. V was pared by 3 bases and J by 4 bases, with 16 bases between. Germline V gives CDR1 SGHRS, CDR2 YFSETQ. CDR3 nucleotide sequence: TGCGCCAGCAGCTCGGCCTACTATCAGGGCACCGGGGAGCTGTTTTTT. It specifies CASSSAYYQGTGELFF.